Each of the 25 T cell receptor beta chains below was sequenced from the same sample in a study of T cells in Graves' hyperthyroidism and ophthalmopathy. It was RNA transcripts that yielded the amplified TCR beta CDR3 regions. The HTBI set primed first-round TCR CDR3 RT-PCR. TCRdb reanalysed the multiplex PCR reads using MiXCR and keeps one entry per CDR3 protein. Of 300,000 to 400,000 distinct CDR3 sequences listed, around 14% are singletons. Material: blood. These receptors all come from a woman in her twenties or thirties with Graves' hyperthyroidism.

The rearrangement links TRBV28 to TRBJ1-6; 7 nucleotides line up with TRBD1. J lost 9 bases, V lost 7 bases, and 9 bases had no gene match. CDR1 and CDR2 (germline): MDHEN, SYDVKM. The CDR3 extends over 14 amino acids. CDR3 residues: CASTPGQSVSPLHF. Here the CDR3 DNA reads TGTGCCAGCACCCCGGGACAGTCTGTTTCACCCCTCCACTTT.

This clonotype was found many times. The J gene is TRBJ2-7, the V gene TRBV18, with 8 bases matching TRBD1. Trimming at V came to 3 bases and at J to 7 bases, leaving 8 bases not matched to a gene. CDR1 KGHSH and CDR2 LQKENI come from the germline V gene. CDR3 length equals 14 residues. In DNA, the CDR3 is TGTGCCAGCTCACCGGGGCAGGGGGCCGATGAGCAGTACTTC. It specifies CASSPGQGADEQYF.

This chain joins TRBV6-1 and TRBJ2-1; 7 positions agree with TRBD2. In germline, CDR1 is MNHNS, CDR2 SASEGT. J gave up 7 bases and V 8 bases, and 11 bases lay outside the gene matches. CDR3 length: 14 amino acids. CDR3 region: CASEVRLARNEQFF. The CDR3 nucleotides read TGTGCCAGCGAAGTAAGACTAGCAAGGAATGAGCAGTTCTTC.

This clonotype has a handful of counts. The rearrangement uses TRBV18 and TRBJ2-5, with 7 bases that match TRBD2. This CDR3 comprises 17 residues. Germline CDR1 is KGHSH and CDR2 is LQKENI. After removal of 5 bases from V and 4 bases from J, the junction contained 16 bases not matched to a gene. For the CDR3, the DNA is TGTGCCAGCTCAAGGCTCCTAGCGGATGCAATTGGAGAGACCCAGTACTTC. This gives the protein CASSRLLADAIGETQYF.

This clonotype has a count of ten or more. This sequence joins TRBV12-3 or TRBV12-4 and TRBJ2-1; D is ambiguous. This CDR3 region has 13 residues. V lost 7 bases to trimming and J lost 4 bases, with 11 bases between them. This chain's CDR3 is CASNVDGYNEQFF. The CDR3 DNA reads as TGTGCCAGCAACGTGGACGGGTACAATGAGCAGTTCTTC.

This CDR3 reads CASSAVAGVYEQYF. The CDR3 coding sequence is TGTGCCAGCAGTGCCGTAGCGGGAGTCTACGAGCAGTACTTC. The chain links TRBV25-1 to TRBJ2-7; 9 nucleotides agree with TRBD2. Trimming at V came to 4 bases and at J to 3 bases, leaving 4 bases not matched to a gene. Looked up from germline, CDR1 is MGHDK and CDR2 is SYGVNS. The length of the CDR3 is 14 residues.

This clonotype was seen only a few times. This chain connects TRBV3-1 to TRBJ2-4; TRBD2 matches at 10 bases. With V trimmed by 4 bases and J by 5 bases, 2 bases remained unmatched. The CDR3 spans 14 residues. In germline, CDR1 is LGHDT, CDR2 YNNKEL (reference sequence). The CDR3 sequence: CASSLLAGENIQYF. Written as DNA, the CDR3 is TGTGCCAGCAGCCTGCTAGCGGGAGAAAACATTCAGTACTTC.

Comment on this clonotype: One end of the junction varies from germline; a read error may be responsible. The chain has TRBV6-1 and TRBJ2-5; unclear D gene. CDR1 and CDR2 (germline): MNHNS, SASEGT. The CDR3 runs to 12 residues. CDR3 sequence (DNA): TGTGCCAGCTCGAAGGGTTCCCTTATTCTGGACTTC. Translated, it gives CASSKGSLILDF.

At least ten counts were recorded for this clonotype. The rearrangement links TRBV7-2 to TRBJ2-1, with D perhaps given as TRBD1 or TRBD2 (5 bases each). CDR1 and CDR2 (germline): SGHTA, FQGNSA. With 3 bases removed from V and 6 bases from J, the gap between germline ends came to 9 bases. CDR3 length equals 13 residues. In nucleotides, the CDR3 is TGTGCCAGCAGCTTGGGACCGGCCAATGAGCAGTTCTTC. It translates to CASSLGPANEQFF.

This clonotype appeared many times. The CDR3 here is CASSSYRGPSYNEQFF. The CDR3 DNA reads TGTGCCAGCAGCTCTTACAGGGGGCCCTCCTACAATGAGCAGTTCTTC. V is TRBV11-2 and J is TRBJ2-1; 9 bases agree with TRBD1. This CDR3 is 16 amino acids long. The V gene end was trimmed by 4 bases and the J gene end by 0 bases; junction bases not matched to a gene: 4. The V gene's germline CDR1 is SGHAT and CDR2 FQNNGV.

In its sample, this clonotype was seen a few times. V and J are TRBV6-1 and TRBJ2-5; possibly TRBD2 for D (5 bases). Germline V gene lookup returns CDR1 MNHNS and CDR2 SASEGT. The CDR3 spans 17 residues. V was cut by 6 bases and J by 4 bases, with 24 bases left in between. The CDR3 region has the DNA TGTGCCAGCAGCAAAGCCATTAACGGGGATTTCGGAGAGACCCAGTACTTC. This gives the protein CASSKAINGDFGETQYF.

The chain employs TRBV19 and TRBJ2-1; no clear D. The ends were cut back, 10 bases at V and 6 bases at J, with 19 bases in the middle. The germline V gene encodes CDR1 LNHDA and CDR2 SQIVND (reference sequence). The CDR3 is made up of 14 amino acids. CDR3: CATARADVGNEQFF. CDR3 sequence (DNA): TGTGCCACCGCCCGGGCTGACGTGGGCAATGAGCAGTTCTTC.

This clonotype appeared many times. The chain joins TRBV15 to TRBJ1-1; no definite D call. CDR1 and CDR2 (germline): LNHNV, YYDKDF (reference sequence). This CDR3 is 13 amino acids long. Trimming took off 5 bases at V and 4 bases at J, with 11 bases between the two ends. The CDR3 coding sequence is TGTGCCACCAGCCAGGAGTTACGCACTGAAGCTTTCTTT. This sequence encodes CATSQELRTEAFF.

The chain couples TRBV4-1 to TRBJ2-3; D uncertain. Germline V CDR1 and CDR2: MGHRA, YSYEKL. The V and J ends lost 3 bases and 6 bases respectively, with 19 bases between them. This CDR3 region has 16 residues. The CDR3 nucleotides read TGCGCCAGCAGCCAGCCAAGAGCCCTATTGGACGATACGCAGTATTTT. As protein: CASSQPRALLDDTQYF.

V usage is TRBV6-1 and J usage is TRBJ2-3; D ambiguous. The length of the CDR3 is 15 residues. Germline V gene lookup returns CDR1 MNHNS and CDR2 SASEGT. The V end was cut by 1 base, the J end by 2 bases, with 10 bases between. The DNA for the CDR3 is TGTGCCAGCAGTGAAGGCGCGGCCCCCACAGATACGCAGTATTTT. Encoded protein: CASSEGAAPTDTQYF.

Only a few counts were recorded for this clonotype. The CDR3 loop is CASSSAGNEQFF. The CDR3 DNA sequence: TGTGCCAGCAGTTCGGCGGGCAATGAGCAGTTCTTC. The V and J genes are TRBV6-1 and TRBJ2-1; D perhaps matches TRBD2 (5 bases). CDR3 length: 12 residues. Trimming removed 5 bases from V and 6 bases from J, with 8 bases in between. The V gene's germline CDR1 is MNHNS and CDR2 SASEGT.

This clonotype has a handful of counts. The CDR3 protein is CASSLEQGRSGYEQYF. CDR3 bases: TGTGCCAGCAGCTTAGAACAGGGACGTTCGGGCTACGAGCAGTACTTC. The V call is TRBV11-2, the J call TRBJ2-7, with D possibly TRBD1 on 6 matching bases. This CDR3 is built from 16 residues. Germline assignment: CDR1 SGHAT and CDR2 FQNNGV. Trimming stripped 0 bases from V and 3 bases from J, with 15 bases between.

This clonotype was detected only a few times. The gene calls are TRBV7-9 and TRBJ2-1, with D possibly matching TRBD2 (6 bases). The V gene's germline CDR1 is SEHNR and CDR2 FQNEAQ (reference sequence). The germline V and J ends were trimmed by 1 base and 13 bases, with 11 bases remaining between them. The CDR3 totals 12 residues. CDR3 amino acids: CASSLDLAQQFF. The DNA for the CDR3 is TGTGCCAGCAGCTTAGACCTAGCGCAACAGTTCTTC.

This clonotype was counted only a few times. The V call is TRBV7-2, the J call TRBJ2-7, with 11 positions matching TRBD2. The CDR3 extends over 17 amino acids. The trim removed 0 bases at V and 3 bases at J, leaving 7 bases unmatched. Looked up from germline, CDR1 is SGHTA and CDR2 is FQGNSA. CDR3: CASSLAELAGVLYEQYF. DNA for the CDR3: TGTGCCAGCAGCTTAGCGGAACTAGCGGGAGTCCTCTACGAGCAGTACTTC.

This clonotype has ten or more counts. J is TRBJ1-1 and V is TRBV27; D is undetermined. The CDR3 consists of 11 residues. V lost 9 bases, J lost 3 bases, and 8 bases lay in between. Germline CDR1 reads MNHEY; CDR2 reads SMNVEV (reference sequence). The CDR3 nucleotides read TGTGCCAGAGCAGGCCACACTGAAGCTTTCTTT. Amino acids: CARAGHTEAFF.

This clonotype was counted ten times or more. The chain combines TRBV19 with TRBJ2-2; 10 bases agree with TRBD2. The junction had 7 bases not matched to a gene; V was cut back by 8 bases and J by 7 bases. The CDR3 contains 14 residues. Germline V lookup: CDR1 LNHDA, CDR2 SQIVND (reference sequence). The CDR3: CASSSGSLIGELFF. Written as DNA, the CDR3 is TGTGCCAGTTCTAGCGGGAGCCTGATCGGGGAGCTGTTTTTT.

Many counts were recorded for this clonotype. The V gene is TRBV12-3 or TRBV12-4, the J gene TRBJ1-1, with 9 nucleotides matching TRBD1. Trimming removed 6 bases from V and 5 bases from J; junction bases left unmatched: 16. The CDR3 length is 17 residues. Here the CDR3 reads CASSPRGMGQGGTEAFF. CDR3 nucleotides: TGTGCCAGCAGCCCTAGGGGGATGGGACAGGGTGGGACTGAAGCTTTCTTT.

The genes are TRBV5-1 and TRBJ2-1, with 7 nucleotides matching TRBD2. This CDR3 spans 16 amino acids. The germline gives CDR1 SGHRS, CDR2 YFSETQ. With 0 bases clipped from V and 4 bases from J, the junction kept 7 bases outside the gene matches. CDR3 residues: CASSLEPSGKYNEQFF. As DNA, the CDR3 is TGCGCCAGCAGCTTGGAGCCTAGCGGAAAATACAATGAGCAGTTCTTC. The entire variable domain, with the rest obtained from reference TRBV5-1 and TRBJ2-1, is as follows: KAGVTQTPRYLIKTRGQQVTLSCSPISGHRSVSWYQQTPGQGLQFLFEYFSETQRNKGNFPGRFSGRQFSNSRSEMNVSTLELGDSALYLCASSLEPSGKYNEQFFGPGTRLTVL.

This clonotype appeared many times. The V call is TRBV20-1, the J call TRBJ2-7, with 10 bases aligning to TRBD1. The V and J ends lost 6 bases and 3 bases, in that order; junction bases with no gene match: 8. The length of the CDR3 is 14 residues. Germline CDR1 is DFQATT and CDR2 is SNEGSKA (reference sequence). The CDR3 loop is CSAPDGQGDYEQYF. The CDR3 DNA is TGCAGTGCCCCCGACGGACAGGGGGACTACGAGCAGTACTTC.

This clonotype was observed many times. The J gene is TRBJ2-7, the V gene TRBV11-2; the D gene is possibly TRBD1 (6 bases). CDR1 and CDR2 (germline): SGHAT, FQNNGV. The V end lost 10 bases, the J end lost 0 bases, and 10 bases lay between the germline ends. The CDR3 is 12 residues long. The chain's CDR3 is CATRGRSYEQYF. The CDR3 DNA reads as TGTGCCACCAGGGGCCGCTCCTACGAGCAGTACTTC.